The 26 T cell receptor beta chains below were found in one sample sequenced in a study of early T cells in non-severe SARS-CoV-2 infection. TCRdb re-analysed the 5' RACE reads in MiXCR, keeping a single row per CDR3 protein. The table lists more than 85,000 distinct CDR3 sequences, around 13% of them singletons. The sequencing input was whole blood. The receptors shown here come from an adult who was a healthcare worker with PCR-confirmed SARS-CoV-2 infection or an uninfected control (not recorded which).

This clonotype has a handful of counts. J is TRBJ2-1 and V is TRBV9; D not certain. Germline-derived CDR1 and CDR2 are SGDLS and YYNGEE. Deletions cut 0 bases from V and 5 bases from J, with 6 bases between. The CDR3 length is 13 residues. Here the CDR3 DNA reads TGTGCCAGCAGCGTAGGTGGGGACAATGAGCAGTTCTTC. This encodes CASSVGGDNEQFF.

This clonotype was seen many times. This chain links TRBV20-1 with TRBJ2-1; 7 bases match TRBD2. Trimming took 0 bases from V and 12 from J; bases not matched to a gene: 11. CDR1 and CDR2 (germline): DFQATT, SNEGSKA (reference sequence). The CDR3 spans 14 residues. The CDR3 reads CSARDPASGLMQFF. The CDR3 DNA reads as TGCAGTGCTAGAGATCCCGCTAGCGGATTAATGCAGTTCTTC.

The gene calls are TRBV15 and TRBJ1-2; D gene uncertain. CDR1 and CDR2 from the germline V gene are LNHNV and YYDKDF (reference sequence). The CDR3 is made up of 11 amino acids. Deletions cut 8 bases from V and 8 bases from J, with 12 bases between. CDR3 sequence reads: CATGTGFGYTF. As DNA, the CDR3 is TGTGCCACCGGCACCGGGTTCGGCTACACCTTC.

J is TRBJ2-1 and V is TRBV20-1, with no clear D. The V and J ends lost 6 bases and 1 base respectively, with 7 bases between them. This CDR3 has 12 amino acids. The germline V gene has CDR1 DFQATT and CDR2 SNEGSKA (reference sequence). The CDR3 DNA reads TGCAGTGCCGCTAGGTCCTACAATGAGCAGTTCTTC. Translation gives CSAARSYNEQFF.

The table lists this clonotype with a few counts. The CDR3 sequence: CASSETSGRAWTSYNEQFF. The DNA for the CDR3 is TGTGCCAGCAGTGAGACTAGCGGGAGGGCTTGGACCTCCTACAATGAGCAGTTCTTC. V gene TRBV6-1 combines with J gene TRBJ2-1, with TRBD2 matching over 14 bases. The CDR3 length is 19 residues. V dropped 3 bases and J dropped 0; count of bases not matched to a gene: 7. CDR1 MNHNS and CDR2 SASEGT come from the germline V gene.

This clonotype was observed many times. The chain links TRBV6-4 to TRBJ2-2; possible D gene TRBD2, 5 bases. From germline, CDR1 is MRHNA and CDR2 SNTAGT. V was shortened by 3 bases and J by 3 bases, with 5 bases between the two germline ends. The CDR3 covers 13 residues. The CDR3 nucleotides are TGTGCCAGCAGTGAAGCGGACACCGGGGAGCTGTTTTTT. This gives the protein CASSEADTGELFF.

The V call is TRBV29-1, the J call TRBJ1-1; 9 bases are shared with TRBD1. Germline lookup yields CDR1 SQVTM and CDR2 ANQGSEA. The CDR3 has 13 residues. The J segment lost 4 bases and the V segment lost 5 bases, leaving 5 bases of the junction unmatched. CDR3 in DNA: TGCAGCGTTAAACAGGGGGCGAGCACTGAAGCTTTCTTT. This gives the protein CSVKQGASTEAFF.

This clonotype came up many times. The chain recombines TRBV19 with TRBJ1-5; D gene uncertain. CDR1 and CDR2 (germline): LNHDA, SQIVND (reference sequence). This CDR3 is built from 14 residues. V was trimmed by 8 bases and J by 0 bases, leaving 11 bases between them. This CDR3 reads CASAYDYSNQPQHF. CDR3 sequence (DNA): TGTGCCAGTGCGTATGACTATAGCAATCAGCCCCAGCATTTT.

The rearrangement links TRBV6-2 or TRBV6-3 to TRBJ2-7; 10 bases are a match to TRBD1. The V gene end was trimmed by 8 bases and the J gene end by 6 bases; junction bases not matched to a gene: 13. The CDR3 consists of 15 residues. Germline values: CDR1 MNHEY, CDR2 SVGEGT. In DNA, the CDR3 is TGTGCCAGCCATACACTCGGACAGGGGGTCGGCGAGCAGTACTTC. This codes for CASHTLGQGVGEQYF.

This clonotype appeared many times. This chain connects TRBV12-3 or TRBV12-4 to TRBJ2-1, with TRBD2 as a possible D gene (5 bases). CDR3 length: 14 residues. V was pared by 6 bases and J by 4 bases, with 13 bases between. The CDR3 sequence: CASRTEGFYNEQFF. DNA of the CDR3: TGTGCCAGCAGGACCGAGGGTTTTTACAATGAGCAGTTCTTC.

This clonotype was counted between two and nine times. The genes are TRBV7-2 and TRBJ2-7; no reliable D call. V lost 1 base and J 4 bases, leaving 5 bases between the germline ends. The germline V gene has CDR1 SGHTA and CDR2 FQGNSA. The CDR3 contains 12 residues. The CDR3 DNA is TGTGCCAGCAGCTTAGTTCTGTACGAGCAGTACTTC. As protein: CASSLVLYEQYF.

The rearrangement links TRBV9 to TRBJ2-1; D is undetermined. CDR1 and CDR2 (germline): SGDLS, YYNGEE. Trimming took off 0 bases at V and 8 bases at J, with 15 bases between the two ends. This CDR3 contains 15 residues. The CDR3: CASSVAGVDDDEQFF. CDR3 nucleotide sequence: TGTGCCAGCAGCGTAGCTGGGGTGGACGACGATGAGCAGTTCTTC.

This clonotype was observed a few times. The genes are TRBV6-1 and TRBJ2-3; 7 bases match TRBD2. V lost 8 bases and J lost 2; bases outside the gene matches: 7. The CDR3 extends over 14 amino acids. CDR1 is MNHNS, CDR2 SASEGT, per germline. CDR3 DNA sequence: TGTGCCAGCCGTGGCGGGAGCTACACAGATACGCAGTATTTT. This sequence encodes CASRGGSYTDTQYF.

The rearrangement joins TRBV3-1 to TRBJ2-7, with TRBD1 matching over 9 bases. This CDR3 spans 15 amino acids. The trim removed 2 bases at V and 3 bases at J, leaving 5 bases unmatched. CDR1 is LGHDT and CDR2 is YNNKEL in the germline V gene (reference sequence). The CDR3 DNA reads as TGTGCCAGCAGCCAAATGCCGGGACAGGGCTACGAGCAGTACTTC. It encodes CASSQMPGQGYEQYF.

This clonotype was found many times. The chain uses TRBV7-8 and TRBJ1-1; the D gene is possibly TRBD1 (5 bases). The CDR3 extends over 15 amino acids. V shed 3 bases and J shed 0 bases, with 11 bases lying between them. The germline gives CDR1 SGHVS, CDR2 FQNEAQ. CDR3 in amino acids: CASSLRGGLNTEAFF. The CDR3 nucleotides read TGTGCCAGCAGCTTGAGGGGAGGTTTGAACACTGAAGCTTTCTTT.

In its sample, this clonotype was seen many times. This chain connects TRBV28 to TRBJ2-2; D might be TRBD2 (6 bases). The CDR3 contains 15 residues. CDR1 is MDHEN and CDR2 is SYDVKM in the germline V gene. The germline V and J ends were trimmed by 8 bases and 9 bases, with 22 bases remaining between them. For the CDR3, the DNA is TGTGCCAGCGTCGGAATTGCAGGGCTAGCGAGGGAGCTGTTTTTT. Its protein is CASVGIAGLARELFF.

This chain joins TRBV12-3 or TRBV12-4 and TRBJ2-1, with 9 bases fitting TRBD2. Unmatched junction bases numbered 11, after V lost 0 bases and J lost 8 bases. This CDR3 has 17 amino acids. The CDR3 loop reads CASSLARGGGPLDEQFF. The CDR3 DNA reads TGTGCCAGCAGTTTAGCGCGGGGGGGAGGGCCGCTTGATGAGCAGTTCTTC.

This clonotype was picked up a small number of times. The chain carries TRBV7-8 and TRBJ2-1; 9 bases align to TRBD1. The CDR3 has 16 residues. The V gene end was trimmed by 1 base and the J gene end by 5 bases; junction bases not matched to a gene: 6. Germline loops: CDR1 SGHVS, CDR2 FQNEAQ. The CDR3 DNA is TGTGCCAGCAGCTTAGTAGGGGACAGGGTAAACAATGAGCAGTTCTTC. It yields the protein CASSLVGDRVNNEQFF.

V gene TRBV11-2 combines with J gene TRBJ2-7, with a weak D call TRBD2 (5 bases). Germline V lookup: CDR1 SGHAT, CDR2 FQNNGV. V was trimmed by 1 base and J by 2 bases, leaving 9 bases between them. The CDR3 spans 14 residues. The chain's CDR3 is CASSLGLAPYEQYF. The CDR3 DNA sequence: TGTGCCAGCAGCTTAGGGCTAGCCCCCTACGAGCAGTACTTC.

This clonotype was observed many times. The CDR3 reads CASSPGLTNEKLFF. CDR3 DNA sequence: TGTGCCAGCAGCCCGGGACTGACTAATGAAAAACTGTTTTTT. The rearrangement joins TRBV6-5 to TRBJ1-4; possible D gene TRBD1, 5 bases. This CDR3 has 14 residues. Per the germline V gene, CDR1 is MNHEY and CDR2 is SVGAGI. V was trimmed by 6 bases and J by 2 bases, leaving 10 bases between them.

J is TRBJ2-6 and V is TRBV14; D is tentatively TRBD1 or TRBD2 (6 bases each). This CDR3 has 17 amino acids. Deletions cut 4 bases from V and 1 base from J, with 14 bases between. CDR1 and CDR2 (germline): SGHDN, FVKESK. The DNA of the CDR3 is TGTGCCAGCAGCCGGGCGGGACAAACGTCTGGGGCCAACGTCCTGACTTTC. Amino acid sequence: CASSRAGQTSGANVLTF.

The genes are TRBV7-9 and TRBJ2-3; no clear D gene. Germline lookup yields CDR1 SEHNR and CDR2 FQNEAQ (reference sequence). CDR3 size: 14 residues. V lost 5 bases and J 6 bases, leaving 15 bases between the germline ends. CDR3 sequence (DNA): TGTGCCAGCAGCCAGATAGGTCTGCGGGATACGCAGTATTTT. Protein product: CASSQIGLRDTQYF. The variable domain in full, with the rest retrieved from reference TRBV7-9 and TRBJ2-3, is DTGVSQNPRHKITKRGQNVTFRCDPISEHNRLYWYRQTLGQGPEFLTYFQNEAQLEKSRLLSDRFSAERPKGSFSTLEIQRTEQGDSAMYLCASSQIGLRDTQYFGPGTRLTVL.

DNA for the CDR3: TGCAGTGCTAGAGGACTAGGTAGAAACAATGAGCAGTTCTTC. Amino acid sequence: CSARGLGRNNEQFF. The V and J genes are TRBV20-1 and TRBJ2-1; TRBD2 is a possible D gene (6 bases). In germline, CDR1 is DFQATT, CDR2 SNEGSKA (reference sequence). V shed 1 base and J shed 5 bases, with 12 bases lying between them. The CDR3 consists of 14 residues.

This clonotype was seen only a few times. The rearrangement links TRBV4-1 to TRBJ1-2; unclear D gene. Germline V gives CDR1 MGHRA, CDR2 YSYEKL. This CDR3 comprises 15 residues. Trimming removed 0 bases at V and 1 base at J, with 9 bases between. In DNA, the CDR3 is TGCGCCAGCAGCCAAGAAATCTCCTTTAACTATGGCTACACCTTC. It is translated as CASSQEISFNYGYTF.

The J gene is TRBJ2-1, the V gene TRBV3-1, with 11 positions matching TRBD2. The CDR3 totals 17 residues. V was pared by 3 bases and J by 10 bases, with 14 bases of the junction left unmatched. The germline V gene encodes CDR1 LGHDT and CDR2 YNNKEL (reference sequence). The CDR3 DNA reads TGTGCCAGCAGCCAGGGGGGTGGACTAGCGGGCACCTCGGAGCAGTTCTTC. Protein product: CASSQGGGLAGTSEQFF.

The sample holds a few counts of this clonotype. CDR3 coding DNA: TGTGCCAGCAGTCTCGGACTAGCGGGCTACAATGAGCAGTTCTTC. This sequence encodes CASSLGLAGYNEQFF. The chain combines TRBV6-2 or TRBV6-3 with TRBJ2-1; 11 bases are a match to TRBD2. V shed 5 bases, J shed 3 bases, and the junction held 3 bases outside the gene matches. The CDR3 length is 15 residues. Germline assignment: CDR1 MNHEY and CDR2 SVGEGT.